This T cell receptor beta chain was recorded in a study of blood T cell repertoires in COVID-19. For the study at large: Nucleic acid was either cDNA or gDNA, and it came from T cells, B-cell-depleted T cells, or PBMCs.

In the original analysis: It was from reference gene primer amplification that nucleated cell counts were estimated. Data came from immunoSEQ multiplex PCR; TCRdb stores just in-frame clones and leaves some out. V and J calls and clone size are copied from that table; D and trimming were computed from the DNA. The table has over 200,000 clones, approximately 88% seen once; the top ten hold approximately 3.7%. Within the 2 weeks before study entry, each person in the exposed group met a COVID-19 case. This TCR came from a woman aged 30 to 39 who had been exposed to COVID-19. Material: PBMCs or T cells enriched from blood (not recorded which).

DNA for the CDR3: TGTGCCTGGAGTTTCGCCAGGGCCTACGAGCAGTACTTC. Translating it yields CAWSFARAYEQYF. V usage is TRBV30 and J usage is TRBJ2-7, with D maybe TRBD1 (5 bases). Trimming took off 2 bases at V and 2 bases at J, with 10 bases between the two ends. The CDR3 length is 13 residues. The germline gives CDR1 GTSNPN, CDR2 SVGIG (reference sequence).